The T cell receptor (beta chain) described here comes from a study of T cell clusters in autoimmune cytopenias. TRB was amplified from about 260 ng of peripheral blood genomic DNA per sample. TRB was amplified by touch-down multiplex PCR, primer pools A and B combined. Following a re-call of the multiplex PCR reads, TCRdb has one entry per CDR3 protein and lacks DNA. This sample's table has over 5,000 distinct CDR3 sequences. Per germline, CDR1 SEHNR and CDR2 FQNEAQ (reference sequence). This CDR3 is 20 amino acids long. This clonotype was obtained from a human donor with an autoimmune cytopenia or autoimmune hepatitis (not recorded which). Sequenced input: peripheral blood. The J gene is TRBJ2-3, the V gene TRBV7-9; TCRdb reports TRBD1, a call that lacks DNA to check it against. This CDR3 is CASSRGTGTGLGKGTDTQYF.